The source of this T cell receptor (beta chain) is a study of OX40 agonist ivuxolimab in advanced cancers. Study-wide context: Partial responses were seen in three patients, one with hepatocellular carcinoma and two with cutaneous melanoma.

The assay was immunoSEQ multiplex PCR, and TCRdb's table has in-frame clones only and misses some. The repertoire consists of about 77,000 clones, with approximately 85% occurring once and the leading ten covering approximately 2.2%. The CDR3 extends over 11 amino acids. V was shortened by 3 bases and J by 5 bases, with 7 bases between the two germline ends. CDR1 is DFQATT and CDR2 is SNEGSKA in the germline V gene (reference sequence). Sequenced here: CD4+ or CD8+ T cells sorted from blood, sampled in a trial of the OX40 agonist ivuxolimab. This clonotype was sampled from an adult with an advanced solid tumor such as melanoma, head and neck, liver or kidney cancer. The rearrangement uses TRBV20-1 and TRBJ2-5, with D perhaps matching TRBD1 (5 bases). In DNA, the CDR3 is TGCAGTGCTAGGGCAGGGGAGACCCAGTACTTC. It is translated as CSARAGETQYF.